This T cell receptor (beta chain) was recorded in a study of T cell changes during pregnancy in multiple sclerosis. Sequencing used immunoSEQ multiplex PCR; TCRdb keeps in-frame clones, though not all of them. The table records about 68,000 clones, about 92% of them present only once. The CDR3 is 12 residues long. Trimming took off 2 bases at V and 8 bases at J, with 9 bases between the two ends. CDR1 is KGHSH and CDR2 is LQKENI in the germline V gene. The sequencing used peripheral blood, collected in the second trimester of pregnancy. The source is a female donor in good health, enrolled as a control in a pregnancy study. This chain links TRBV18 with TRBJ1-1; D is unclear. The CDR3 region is CASSPGRSEAFF. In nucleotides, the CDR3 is TGTGCCAGCTCACCAGGTCGGAGCGAAGCTTTCTTT.